This T cell receptor (beta chain) originates from a study of blood T cell repertoires in COVID-19. From germline, CDR1 is MDHEN and CDR2 SYDVKM. The V gene end was trimmed by 7 bases and the J gene end by 9 bases; junction bases not matched to a gene: 15. The CDR3 extends over 14 amino acids. Using immunoSEQ multiplex PCR, the repertoire was profiled, and TCRdb retains in-frame clones only, with some absent. The table has roughly 58,000 clones, about 70% seen once. Sequenced material: peripheral blood. The chain uses TRBV28 and TRBJ2-7; 7 positions match TRBD1. This clonotype was sampled from a man between 50 and 59 years old with active or convalescent COVID-19. CDR3 loop: CASNTQGQVGRQYF. The DNA for the CDR3 is TGTGCCAGCAACACCCAAGGACAGGTCGGGCGGCAGTACTTC.